This T cell receptor beta chain came from a study of graft-versus-host responses after intestinal transplantation. Across the whole study: Anti-thymocyte globulin induction was given to all recipients, followed by tacrolimus and steroids for 2 to 4 years. General study results and limits: High graft-versus-host to host-versus-graft T cell clonal ratios marked allografts of patients with graft-donor macrochimerism.

Comment on this clone: As yet, its antigen is unknown.

The source of post-transplant bone marrow was the posterior iliac crest or another site. This CDR3 region has 13 residues. The germline CDR1 and CDR2 sequences are GTSNPN and SVGIG (reference sequence). Trimming removed 4 bases from V and 0 bases from J, with 9 bases in between. This table comes from immunoSEQ multiplex PCR, and its TCRdb copy is limited to in-frame clones, with some not included. Here the sample spans some 10,000 clones, 90% to 95% being singletons. V and J are TRBV30 and TRBJ1-1, with a possible D match to TRBD1 (5 bases). This specimen was bone marrow, taken 500 to 550 days after intestinal transplantation. The receptor was derived from a human patient who received an intestinal transplant, so some T cells may come from the graft donor. Written as DNA, the CDR3 is TGTGCCTGGAAGGGGCTTATGAACACTGAAGCTTTCTTT. Its translation is CAWKGLMNTEAFF.